This T cell receptor beta chain was sequenced for a study of T cell repertoires in cytomegalovirus infection. Study-level information: Recently identified HLA-C-restricted and well-studied HLA-B-restricted CMV epitopes were used.

Each CDR3 protein is one row after TCRdb ran MiXCR on the reads. This repertoire shows about 770,000 distinct CDR3 sequences, approximately 32% found once; its top ten account for under 15%. CDR1 is SGHVS, CDR2 FQNEAQ, per germline. The CDR3 runs to 16 residues. The junction had 8 bases not matched to a gene; V was cut back by 1 base and J by 2 bases. This clonotype was detected a few times. Its target is unknown. Sample: cultured CD8+ T cells from PBMCs, taken from culture after CMV antigen stimulation. This chain connects TRBV7-8 to TRBJ2-7; 7 bases line up with TRBD1. The sequence derives from a human donor in good health (CMV status not recorded). Some clones in this sample may be carry-over from other donors' samples. The CDR3 bases are TGTGCCAGCAGCTTAGTCTCGGGACAGCTGGCCTACGAGCAGTACTTC. The encoded protein is CASSLVSGQLAYEQYF. Using reference TRBV7-8 and TRBJ2-7 for the parts outside the CDR3, the full variable domain is GAGVSQSPRYKVAKRGQDVALRCDPISGHVSLFWYQQALGQGPEFLTYFQNEAQLDKSGLPSDRFFAERPEGSVSTLKIQRTQQEDSAVYLCASSLVSGQLAYEQYFGPGTRLTVT.